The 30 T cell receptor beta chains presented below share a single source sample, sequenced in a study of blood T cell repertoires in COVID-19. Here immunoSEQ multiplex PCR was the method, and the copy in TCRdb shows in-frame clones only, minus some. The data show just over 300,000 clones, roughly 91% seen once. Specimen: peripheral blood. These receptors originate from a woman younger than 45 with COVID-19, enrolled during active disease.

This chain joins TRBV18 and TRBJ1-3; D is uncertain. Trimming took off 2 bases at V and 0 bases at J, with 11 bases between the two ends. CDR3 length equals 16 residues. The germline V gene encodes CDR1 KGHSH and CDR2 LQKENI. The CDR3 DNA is TGTGCCAGCTCACCATCAGGTACCATCTCTGGAAACACCATATATTTT. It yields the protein CASSPSGTISGNTIYF. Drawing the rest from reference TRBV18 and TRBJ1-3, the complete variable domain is NAGVMQNPRHLVRRRGQEARLRCSPMKGHSHVYWYRQLPEEGLKFMVYLQKENIIDESGMPKERFSAEFPKEGPSILRIQQVVRGDSAAYFCASSPSGTISGNTIYFGEGSWLTVV.

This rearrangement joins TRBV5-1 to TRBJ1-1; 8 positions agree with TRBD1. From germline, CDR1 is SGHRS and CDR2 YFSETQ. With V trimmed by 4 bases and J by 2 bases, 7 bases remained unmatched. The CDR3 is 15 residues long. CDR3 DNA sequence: TGCGCCAGCAGCCAAGGCACAGGGGGAAACACTGAAGCTTTCTTT. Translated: CASSQGTGGNTEAFF.

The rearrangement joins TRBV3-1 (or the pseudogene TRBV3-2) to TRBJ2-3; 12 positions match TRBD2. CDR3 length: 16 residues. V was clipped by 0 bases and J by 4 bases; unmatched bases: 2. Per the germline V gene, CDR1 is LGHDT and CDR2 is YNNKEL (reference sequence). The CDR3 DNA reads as TGTGCCAGCAGCCAAGAACTAGCGGGGGGAGCAGATACGCAGTATTTT. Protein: CASSQELAGGADTQYF.

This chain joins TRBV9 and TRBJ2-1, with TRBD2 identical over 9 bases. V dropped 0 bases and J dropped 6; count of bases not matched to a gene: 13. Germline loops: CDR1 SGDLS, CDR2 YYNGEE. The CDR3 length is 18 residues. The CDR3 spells CASSVGGSGGPRSNEQFF. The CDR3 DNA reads TGTGCCAGCAGCGTAGGCGGTAGCGGGGGTCCTCGCTCCAATGAGCAGTTCTTC.

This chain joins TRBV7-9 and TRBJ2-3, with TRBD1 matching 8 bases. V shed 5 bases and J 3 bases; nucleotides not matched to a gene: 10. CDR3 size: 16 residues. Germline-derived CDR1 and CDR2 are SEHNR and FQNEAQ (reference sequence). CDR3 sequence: CASSHGQGESTDTQYF. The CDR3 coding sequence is TGTGCCAGCAGCCACGGACAGGGAGAGTCGACAGATACGCAGTATTTT.

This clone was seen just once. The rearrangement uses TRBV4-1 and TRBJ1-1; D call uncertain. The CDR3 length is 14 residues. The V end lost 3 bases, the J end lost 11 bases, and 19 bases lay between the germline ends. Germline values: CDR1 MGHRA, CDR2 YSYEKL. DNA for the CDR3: TGCGCCAGCAGCCACTCCGGGTCCTCAGGACTGGCTTTCTTT. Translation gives CASSHSGSSGLAFF.

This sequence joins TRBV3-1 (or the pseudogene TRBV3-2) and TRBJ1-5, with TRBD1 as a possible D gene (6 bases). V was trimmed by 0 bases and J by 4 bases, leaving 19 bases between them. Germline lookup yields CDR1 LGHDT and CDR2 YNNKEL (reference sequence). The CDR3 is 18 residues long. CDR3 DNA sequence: TGTGCCAGCAGCCAAGAGGATTTGGGGGGGCGGTTTAATCAGCCCCAGCATTTT. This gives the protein CASSQEDLGGRFNQPQHF.

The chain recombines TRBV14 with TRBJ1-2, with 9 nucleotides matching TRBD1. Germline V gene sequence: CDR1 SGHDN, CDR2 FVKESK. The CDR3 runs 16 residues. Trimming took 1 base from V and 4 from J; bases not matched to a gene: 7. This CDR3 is CASSQGNRGRVYGYTF. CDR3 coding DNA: TGTGCCAGCAGCCAAGGGAACAGGGGGCGCGTCTATGGCTACACCTTC.

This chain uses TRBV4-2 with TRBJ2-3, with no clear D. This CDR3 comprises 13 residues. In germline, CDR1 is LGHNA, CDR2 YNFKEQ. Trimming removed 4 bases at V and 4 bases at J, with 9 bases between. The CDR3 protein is CASSLDTPDTQYF. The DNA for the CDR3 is TGTGCCAGCAGCCTCGACACCCCAGATACGCAGTATTTT.

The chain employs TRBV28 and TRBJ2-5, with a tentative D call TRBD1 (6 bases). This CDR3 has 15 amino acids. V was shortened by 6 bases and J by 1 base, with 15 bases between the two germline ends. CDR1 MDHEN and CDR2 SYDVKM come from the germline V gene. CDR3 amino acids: CASSPRDTAQETQYF. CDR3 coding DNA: TGTGCCAGCAGCCCTCGGGACACTGCCCAAGAGACCCAGTACTTC.

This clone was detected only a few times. The CDR3 DNA reads TGTGCCAGCAGCTTATACCAGGGGTTGAGCACTGAAGCTTTCTTT. Encoded protein: CASSLYQGLSTEAFF. The chain employs TRBV7-8 and TRBJ1-1; perhaps TRBD1 as D (6 bases). The CDR3 consists of 15 residues. Per the germline V gene, CDR1 is SGHVS and CDR2 is FQNEAQ. Trimming stripped 2 bases from V and 4 bases from J, with 14 bases between.

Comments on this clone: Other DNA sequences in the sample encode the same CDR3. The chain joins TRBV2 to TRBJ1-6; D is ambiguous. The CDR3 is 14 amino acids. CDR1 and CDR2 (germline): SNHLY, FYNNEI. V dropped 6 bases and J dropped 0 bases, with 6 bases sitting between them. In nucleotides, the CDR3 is TGTGCCAGCAGAGAGAGCTCCTATAATTCACCCCTCCACTTT. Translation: CASRESSYNSPLHF.

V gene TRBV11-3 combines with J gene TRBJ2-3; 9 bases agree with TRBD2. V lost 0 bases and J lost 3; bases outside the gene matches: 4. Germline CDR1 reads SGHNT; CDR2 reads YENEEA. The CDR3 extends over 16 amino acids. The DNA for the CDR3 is TGTGCCAGCAGCTTAGATCCAGCGGGGGGAACAGATACGCAGTATTTT. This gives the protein CASSLDPAGGTDTQYF.

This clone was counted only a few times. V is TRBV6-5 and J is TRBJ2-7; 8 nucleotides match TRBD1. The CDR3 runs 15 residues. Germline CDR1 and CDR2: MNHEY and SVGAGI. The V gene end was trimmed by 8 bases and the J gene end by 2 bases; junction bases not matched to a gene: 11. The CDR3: CASWDQGAPPYEQYF. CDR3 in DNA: TGTGCCAGCTGGGATCAGGGGGCCCCCCCCTACGAGCAGTACTTC.

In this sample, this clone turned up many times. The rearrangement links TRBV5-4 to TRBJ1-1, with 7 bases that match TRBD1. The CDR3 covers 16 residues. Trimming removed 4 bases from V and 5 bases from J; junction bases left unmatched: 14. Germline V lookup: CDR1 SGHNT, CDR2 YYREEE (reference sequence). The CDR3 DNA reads TGTGCCAGCAGCCGACCCATACAGGGGCTGGGGACTGAAGCTTTCTTT. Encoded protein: CASSRPIQGLGTEAFF.

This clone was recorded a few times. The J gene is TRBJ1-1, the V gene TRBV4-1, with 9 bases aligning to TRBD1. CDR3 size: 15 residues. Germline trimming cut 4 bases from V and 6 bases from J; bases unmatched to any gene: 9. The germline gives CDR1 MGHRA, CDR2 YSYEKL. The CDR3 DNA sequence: TGCGCCAGCAGCCCGACCGGGACAGGGACCCCTGAAGCTTTCTTT. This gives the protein CASSPTGTGTPEAFF.

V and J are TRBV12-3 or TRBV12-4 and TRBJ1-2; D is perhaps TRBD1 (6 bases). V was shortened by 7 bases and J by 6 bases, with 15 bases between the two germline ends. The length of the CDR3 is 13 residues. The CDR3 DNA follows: TGTGCCAGCACCGAACAGGGCGTAGATGGCTACACCTTC. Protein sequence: CASTEQGVDGYTF.

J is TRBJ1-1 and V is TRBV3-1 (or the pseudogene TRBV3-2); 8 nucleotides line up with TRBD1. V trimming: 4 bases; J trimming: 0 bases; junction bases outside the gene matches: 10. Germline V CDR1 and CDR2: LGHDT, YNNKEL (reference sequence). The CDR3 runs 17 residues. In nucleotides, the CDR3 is TGTGCCAGCAGCCCGGACAGGGCCCGAGGGTTGAACACTGAAGCTTTCTTT. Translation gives CASSPDRARGLNTEAFF.

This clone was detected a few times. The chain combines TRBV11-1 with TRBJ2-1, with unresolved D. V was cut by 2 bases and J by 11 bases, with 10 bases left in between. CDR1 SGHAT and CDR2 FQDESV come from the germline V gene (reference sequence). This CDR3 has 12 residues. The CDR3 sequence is CASSLQAPQQFF. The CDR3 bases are TGTGCCAGCAGCTTACAAGCTCCGCAGCAGTTCTTC.

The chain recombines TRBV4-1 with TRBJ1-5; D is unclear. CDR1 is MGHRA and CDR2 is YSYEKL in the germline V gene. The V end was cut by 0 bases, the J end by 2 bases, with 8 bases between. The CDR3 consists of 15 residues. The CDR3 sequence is CASSQERRGNQPQHF. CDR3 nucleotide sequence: TGCGCCAGCAGCCAAGAGAGACGGGGCAATCAGCCCCAGCATTTT.

The CDR3 nucleotides read TGTGCCAGCAGTTTCTACCCCCTCGAGCGGGGGGGCCATGAGCAGTTCTTC. Amino acids: CASSFYPLERGGHEQFF. The chain links TRBV6-2 or TRBV6-3 to TRBJ2-1; 10 positions agree with TRBD2. V lost 4 bases and J lost 8; bases outside the gene matches: 14. Germline values: CDR1 MNHEY, CDR2 SVGEGT. The CDR3 totals 17 residues.

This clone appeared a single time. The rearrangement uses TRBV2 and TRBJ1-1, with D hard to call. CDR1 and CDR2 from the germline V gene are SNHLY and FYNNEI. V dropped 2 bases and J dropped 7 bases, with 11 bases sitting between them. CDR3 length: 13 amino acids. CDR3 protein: CASSEYVVGEAFF. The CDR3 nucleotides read TGTGCCAGCAGTGAATATGTGGTCGGTGAAGCTTTCTTT.

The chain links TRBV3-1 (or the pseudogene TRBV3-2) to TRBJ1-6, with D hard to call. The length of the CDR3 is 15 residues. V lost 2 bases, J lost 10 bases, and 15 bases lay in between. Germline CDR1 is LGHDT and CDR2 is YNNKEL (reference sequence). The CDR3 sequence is CASSQTPSAGSPLHF. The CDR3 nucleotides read TGTGCCAGCAGCCAAACCCCATCGGCCGGGTCACCCCTCCACTTT.

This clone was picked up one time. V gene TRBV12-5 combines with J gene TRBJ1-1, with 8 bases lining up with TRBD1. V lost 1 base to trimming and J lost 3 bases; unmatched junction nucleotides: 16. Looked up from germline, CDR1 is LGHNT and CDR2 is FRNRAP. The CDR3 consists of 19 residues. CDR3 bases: TGTGCTAGTGGTTTGGAACTAGGCAGGGGGCTAAGTGGAGACACTGAAGCTTTCTTT. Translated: CASGLELGRGLSGDTEAFF.

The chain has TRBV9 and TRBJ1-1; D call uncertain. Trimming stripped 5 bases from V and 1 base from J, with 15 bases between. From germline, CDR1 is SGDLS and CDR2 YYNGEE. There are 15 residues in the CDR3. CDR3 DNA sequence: TGTGCCAGCAGTTACTACCGGGAGGGGAACACTGAAGCTTTCTTT. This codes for CASSYYREGNTEAFF.

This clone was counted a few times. The CDR3: CASSLSVGAETQYF. The CDR3 DNA is TGTGCCAGCAGTTTATCTGTGGGAGCGGAGACCCAGTACTTC. The chain has TRBV28 and TRBJ2-5, with D possibly TRBD2 on 5 matching bases. The CDR3 extends over 14 amino acids. The germline gives CDR1 MDHEN, CDR2 SYDVKM. Trimming left V 1 base short and J 5 bases short, with 11 bases between.

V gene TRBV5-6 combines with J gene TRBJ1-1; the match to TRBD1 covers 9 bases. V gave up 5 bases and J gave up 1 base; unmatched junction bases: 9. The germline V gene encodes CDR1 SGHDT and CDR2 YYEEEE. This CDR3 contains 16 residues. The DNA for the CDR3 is TGTGCCAGCAGGACCGGGACAGGGAGAGGGAACACTGAAGCTTTCTTT. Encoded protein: CASRTGTGRGNTEAFF.

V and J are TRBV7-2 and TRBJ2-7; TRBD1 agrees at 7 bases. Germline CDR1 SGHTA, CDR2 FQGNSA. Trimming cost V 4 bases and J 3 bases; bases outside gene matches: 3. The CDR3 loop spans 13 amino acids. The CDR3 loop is CASSSNRGYEQYF. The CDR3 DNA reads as TGTGCCAGCAGCTCCAACAGGGGCTACGAGCAGTACTTC.

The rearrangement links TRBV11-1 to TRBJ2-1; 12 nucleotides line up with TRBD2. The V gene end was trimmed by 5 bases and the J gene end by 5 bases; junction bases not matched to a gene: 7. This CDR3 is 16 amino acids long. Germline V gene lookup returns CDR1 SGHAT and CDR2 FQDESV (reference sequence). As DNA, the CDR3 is TGTGCCAGCAGCATCTCACTAGCGGGGGGCGACAATGAGCAGTTCTTC. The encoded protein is CASSISLAGGDNEQFF.

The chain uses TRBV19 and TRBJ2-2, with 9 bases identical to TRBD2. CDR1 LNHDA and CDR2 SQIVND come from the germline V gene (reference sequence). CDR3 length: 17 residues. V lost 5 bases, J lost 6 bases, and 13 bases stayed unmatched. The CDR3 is CASSSERGDQSPGELFF. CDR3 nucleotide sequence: TGTGCCAGTAGTTCAGAGCGGGGGGACCAGAGTCCCGGGGAGCTGTTTTTT.